The 32 T cell receptor beta chains listed next were all sequenced from one sample in a study of response to subunit inactivated influenza vaccine. TCRdb re-derived calls from the RT-PCR reads in MiXCR, one entry per CDR3 protein. The data hold approximately 480,000 distinct CDR3 sequences, with approximately 11% observed a single time. The sample here was PBMCs from blood, taken 45 days after vaccination. These TCRs come from a man aged 45-60 years who received an inactivated influenza vaccine.

J is TRBJ2-7 and V is TRBV23-1; D not certain. TRBV23-1 is reported as an ORF; its role is uncertain. Trimming took 1 base from V and 3 from J, leaving 19 bases between them. The CDR3 has 17 residues. The CDR3 DNA sequence: TGCGCCAGCAGTCAATGGGGTGGGCGGTTAATGGACTACGAGCAGTACTTC. Protein sequence: CASSQWGGRLMDYEQYF.

The chain carries TRBV10-3 and TRBJ1-1; TRBD1 aligns across 8 bases. CDR1 ENHRY and CDR2 SYGVKD come from the germline V gene. CDR3 length: 13 residues. J lost 7 bases, V lost 3 bases, and 4 bases had no gene match. CDR3 sequence (DNA): TGTGCCATCAGTGATTTCGGGACAGGTGAAGCTTTCTTT. This codes for CAISDFGTGEAFF.

The V gene is TRBV10-3, the J gene TRBJ2-7; 9 bases align to TRBD2. Trimming removed 5 bases from V and 5 bases from J; junction bases left unmatched: 10. The V gene's germline CDR1 is ENHRY and CDR2 SYGVKD. CDR3 length: 15 residues. The CDR3 here is CAISQSRGGFDEQYF. The CDR3 DNA is TGTGCCATCAGTCAATCGCGGGGGGGCTTCGACGAGCAGTACTTC.

Here the CDR3 reads CSATRRQYAEAFF. The CDR3 bases are TGCAGTGCTACGCGGCGACAGTATGCTGAAGCTTTCTTT. The rearrangement joins TRBV20-1 to TRBJ1-1; a weak D match, TRBD1 (5 bases). This CDR3 is built from 13 residues. Looked up from germline, CDR1 is DFQATT and CDR2 is SNEGSKA (reference sequence). Trimming cost V 4 bases and J 6 bases, with 15 bases left between them.

In this sample, this clonotype turned up many times. V is TRBV5-5 and J is TRBJ1-5, with unresolved D. Germline V gene data show CDR1 as SGHKS and CDR2 as YYEKEE (reference sequence). The CDR3 covers 15 residues. Trimming shortened V by 4 bases and J by 0 bases, and 11 bases separated the two germline ends. CDR3 protein: CASSRNSDSNQPQHF. CDR3 DNA: TGTGCCAGCAGCCGGAACTCGGATAGCAATCAGCCCCAGCATTTT.

The genes are TRBV4-1 and TRBJ1-1; no firm D call. CDR3 size: 14 residues. Germline V CDR1 and CDR2: MGHRA, YSYEKL. With 2 bases removed from V and 1 base from J, the gap between germline ends came to 8 bases. The CDR3: CASSQPSTNTEAFF. The CDR3 coding sequence is TGCGCCAGCAGCCAACCAAGTACGAACACTGAAGCTTTCTTT.

This clonotype has a count of ten or more. V usage is TRBV20-1 and J usage is TRBJ2-7; 16 nucleotides line up with TRBD2. The CDR3 spans 19 residues. Germline CDR1 reads DFQATT; CDR2 reads SNEGSKA (reference sequence). The junction had 13 bases not matched to a gene; V was cut back by 3 bases and J by 2 bases. CDR3 bases: TGCAGTGCTAGTCAAACCGGGACTAGCGGGAGGGCTGGCGCCTACGAGCAGTACTTC. This codes for CSASQTGTSGRAGAYEQYF.

This clonotype was detected a few times. The chain couples TRBV7-2 to TRBJ2-7, with 7 bases fitting TRBD1. With 8 bases clipped from V and 6 bases from J, the junction kept 7 bases outside the gene matches. Germline CDR1 is SGHTA and CDR2 is FQGNSA. The CDR3 has 12 residues. DNA for the CDR3: TGTGCCAGCTCCCCAGGGACAGCCGAGCAGTACTTC. Residues: CASSPGTAEQYF.

Only a few counts were recorded for this clonotype. The chain combines TRBV20-1 with TRBJ1-5, with a possible D match to TRBD1 (6 bases). Germline V gene data show CDR1 as DFQATT and CDR2 as SNEGSKA (reference sequence). Trimming cost V 5 bases and J 2 bases, with 19 bases left between them. CDR3 size: 16 residues. The CDR3 DNA reads as TGCAGTGCTGGTGTGGACAGTTCCTTTCGCAATCAGCCCCAGCATTTT. Translating gives CSAGVDSSFRNQPQHF.

The chain employs TRBV6-1 and TRBJ1-2; 8 positions match TRBD1. CDR1 is MNHNS, CDR2 SASEGT, per germline. The junction had 5 bases not matched to a gene; V was cut back by 6 bases and J by 5 bases. This CDR3 contains 13 residues. The CDR3 region is CASRRTGRYGYTF. The CDR3 DNA reads as TGTGCCAGCAGGCGGACAGGGCGGTATGGCTACACCTTC.

Ten or more counts support this clonotype. V and J are TRBV5-1 and TRBJ2-2; D gene unclear. CDR1 and CDR2 (germline): SGHRS, YFSETQ. This CDR3 has 14 amino acids. Trimming removed 3 bases at V and 7 bases at J, with 13 bases between. This CDR3 is CASSYDSPGGELFF. CDR3 nucleotides: TGCGCCAGCAGCTACGACTCACCGGGCGGGGAGCTGTTTTTT.

This clonotype was seen more than once but under ten times. The rearrangement uses TRBV20-1 and TRBJ1-2, with D perhaps matching TRBD1 (6 bases). Trimming took 5 bases from V and 4 from J, leaving 11 bases between them. Germline CDR1 reads DFQATT; CDR2 reads SNEGSKA (reference sequence). The CDR3 contains 12 residues. Written as DNA, the CDR3 is TGCAGTGCTGCCGGGGGCGGCTATGGCTACACCTTC. Its protein product is CSAAGGGYGYTF.

The V call is TRBV12-3 or TRBV12-4, the J call TRBJ1-2; D is perhaps TRBD1 (5 bases). Trimming stripped 2 bases from V and 8 bases from J, with 24 bases between. The CDR3 runs 17 residues. CDR3 bases: TGTGCCAGCAGTTTAACCCTACGGGGGAGGGCAGGAATCGGCTACACCTTC. It codes for CASSLTLRGRAGIGYTF.

This chain joins TRBV7-2 and TRBJ2-2, with D tentatively TRBD1 (5 bases). The germline V gene encodes CDR1 SGHTA and CDR2 FQGNSA. The CDR3 runs 15 residues. V gave up 1 base and J gave up 6 bases, with 12 bases separating them. CDR3 region: CASSLVAGPAGELFF. The DNA of the CDR3 is TGTGCCAGCAGCTTAGTGGCAGGGCCCGCCGGGGAGCTGTTTTTT.

V is TRBV7-3 and J is TRBJ2-3, with D uncertain. V was shortened by 5 bases and J by 6 bases, with 21 bases between the two germline ends. CDR3 length: 16 residues. Germline V gene lookup returns CDR1 SGHTA and CDR2 FQGTGA. CDR3 in DNA: TGTGCCAGCAGCGGGATAGGAAGAGCCCCGGAGGATACGCAGTATTTT. Protein product: CASSGIGRAPEDTQYF. Variable domain in full (rest from reference TRBV7-3 and TRBJ2-3): GAGVSQTPSNKVTEKGKYVELRCDPISGHTALYWYRQSLGQGPEFLIYFQGTGAADDSGLPNDRFFAVRPEGSVSTLKIQRTERGDSAVYLCASSGIGRAPEDTQYFGPGTRLTVL.

The rearrangement uses TRBV7-2 and TRBJ1-3; the D gene is possibly TRBD1 (5 bases). Trimming pared 5 bases from V and 0 bases from J, leaving 8 bases between. Germline V gives CDR1 SGHTA, CDR2 FQGNSA. This CDR3 contains 14 residues. The CDR3 sequence: CASSGTVSGNTIYF. The CDR3, as DNA: TGTGCCAGCAGCGGGACGGTCTCTGGAAACACCATATATTTT.

This sequence joins TRBV4-1 and TRBJ1-2; D uncertain. V was pared by 2 bases and J by 6 bases, with 13 bases between. Germline values: CDR1 MGHRA, CDR2 YSYEKL. The CDR3 runs to 14 residues. The CDR3 protein is CASSQTIQENGYTF. CDR3 sequence (DNA): TGCGCCAGCAGCCAAACAATACAAGAAAATGGCTACACCTTC.

Ten or more counts support this clonotype. This chain uses TRBV7-2 with TRBJ2-7, with a possible D match to TRBD1 (5 bases). Trimming cost V 0 bases and J 5 bases, with 17 bases left between them. CDR1 is SGHTA and CDR2 is FQGNSA in the germline V gene. The CDR3 runs to 16 residues. This CDR3 reads CASSLASGWMSDEQYF. CDR3 in DNA: TGTGCCAGCAGCTTAGCGTCAGGGTGGATGAGTGACGAGCAGTACTTC.

This clonotype was picked up a small number of times. J is TRBJ1-4 and V is TRBV25-1; 8 bases are shared with TRBD1. Germline V gene lookup returns CDR1 MGHDK and CDR2 SYGVNS. CDR3 size: 14 residues. The junction had 5 bases not matched to a gene; V was cut back by 3 bases and J by 8 bases. CDR3 sequence reads: CASSDDRGGEKLFF. CDR3 coding DNA: TGTGCCAGCAGTGACGACAGGGGCGGGGAAAAACTGTTTTTT.

Only a few counts were recorded for this clonotype. The J gene is TRBJ2-5, the V gene TRBV10-3; 11 bases fit TRBD2. V dropped 3 bases and J dropped 5; count of bases not matched to a gene: 2. Per germline, CDR1 ENHRY and CDR2 SYGVKD. This CDR3 has 14 residues. CDR3: CAISDLAGGETQYF. CDR3 coding DNA: TGTGCCATCAGTGATTTAGCGGGAGGGGAGACCCAGTACTTC.

This chain connects TRBV7-2 to TRBJ1-6; D is unresolved. The V gene's germline CDR1 is SGHTA and CDR2 FQGNSA. The CDR3 has 14 residues. V gave up 1 base and J gave up 7 bases, with 8 bases separating them. CDR3 amino acids: CASSLEGKNSPLHF. As DNA, the CDR3 is TGTGCCAGCAGCTTAGAAGGGAAGAATTCACCCCTCCACTTT.

The chain has TRBV20-1 and TRBJ2-7, with D possibly being TRBD2 (6 bases). The CDR3 is 13 residues long. The V gene's germline CDR1 is DFQATT and CDR2 SNEGSKA (reference sequence). V gave up 6 bases and J gave up 4 bases, with 16 bases separating them. The CDR3 DNA sequence: TGCAGTGCGGCTAATGGGGAGGAGTACGAGCAGTACTTC. Translated: CSAANGEEYEQYF.

This clonotype was counted a few times. The V and J genes are TRBV4-3 and TRBJ2-1; no reliable D call. The V end lost 0 bases, the J end lost 4 bases, and 7 bases lay between the germline ends. Germline CDR1 LGHNA, CDR2 YSLEER. This CDR3 contains 14 residues. DNA of the CDR3: TGCGCCAGCAGCCAAGAAGGAGAATACAATGAGCAGTTCTTC. Protein product: CASSQEGEYNEQFF.

The sample holds many counts of this clonotype. The CDR3 protein is CASSEPLPGASNTGELFF. Written as DNA, the CDR3 is TGTGCCAGCAGTGAACCCCTTCCGGGGGCTTCGAACACCGGGGAGCTGTTTTTT. V is TRBV25-1 and J is TRBJ2-2; D is tentatively TRBD1 or TRBD2 (6 bases each). The CDR3 is made up of 18 amino acids. The ends were cut back, 2 bases at V and 0 bases at J, with 16 bases in the middle. The germline gives CDR1 MGHDK, CDR2 SYGVNS. Together with reference TRBV25-1 and TRBJ2-2, the CDR3 gives the full variable domain: EADIYQTPRYLVIGTGKKITLECSQTMGHDKMYWYQQDPGMELHLIHYSYGVNSTEKGDLSSESTVSRIRTEHFPLTLESARPSHTSQYLCASSEPLPGASNTGELFFGEGSRLTVL.

The chain employs TRBV12-3 or TRBV12-4 and TRBJ2-7, with 7 bases fitting TRBD1. The CDR3 is made up of 14 amino acids. Losses at the gene ends were 3 bases for V and 3 bases for J; bases not matched to a gene: 5. CDR3 in amino acids: CASSFAGGNYEQYF. The CDR3 nucleotides are TGTGCCAGCAGTTTTGCAGGGGGAAACTACGAGCAGTACTTC.

V is TRBV15 and J is TRBJ2-1; 9 positions match TRBD2. Germline V gene lookup returns CDR1 LNHNV and CDR2 YYDKDF (reference sequence). J gave up 4 bases and V 0 bases, and 10 bases lay outside the gene matches. The CDR3 sequence is 18 residues long. CDR3 sequence reads: CATSRDRREGRFYNEQFF. The CDR3, as DNA: TGTGCCACCAGCAGAGATAGGCGGGAGGGCCGATTTTACAATGAGCAGTTCTTC.

The sample holds a few counts of this clonotype. J is TRBJ2-2 and V is TRBV7-9, with TRBD1 as a possible D gene (6 bases). The CDR3 spans 15 residues. Germline CDR1 reads SEHNR; CDR2 reads FQNEAQ (reference sequence). V dropped 5 bases and J dropped 3 bases, with 13 bases sitting between them. CDR3 DNA sequence: TGTGCCAGCAGCCTAGGACAGAGTCACACCGGGGAGCTGTTTTTT. This gives the protein CASSLGQSHTGELFF.

The count of this clonotype is one. The rearrangement links TRBV4-2 to TRBJ2-3, with D maybe TRBD2 (6 bases). Trimming shortened V by 5 bases and J by 7 bases, and 25 bases separated the two germline ends. This CDR3 region has 17 residues. Germline CDR1 reads LGHNA; CDR2 reads YNFKEQ. The CDR3 nucleotides are TGTGCCAGCAGCTCCTACACCGGGACTCTAACCCCCCATACGCAGTATTTT. Encoded protein: CASSSYTGTLTPHTQYF.

This clonotype was counted many times. The CDR3 region has the DNA TGCAGCGCCGGGACAGGGTATAACACCGGGGAGCTGTTTTTT. This translates into CSAGTGYNTGELFF. The rearrangement joins TRBV29-1 to TRBJ2-2, with TRBD1 identical over 9 bases. J gave up 2 bases and V 7 bases, and 5 bases lay outside the gene matches. This CDR3 has 14 residues. From germline, CDR1 is SQVTM and CDR2 ANQGSEA.

This clonotype was recorded many times. The chain couples TRBV6-2 or TRBV6-3 to TRBJ1-5; 12 bases are shared with TRBD1. The CDR3 is 18 amino acids. Per the germline V gene, CDR1 is MNHEY and CDR2 is SVGEGT. With V trimmed by 6 bases and J by 7 bases, 16 bases remained unmatched. CDR3 amino acids: CASSTSGTGGVFRQPQHF. The DNA for the CDR3 is TGTGCCAGCAGCACATCCGGGACAGGGGGCGTTTTTAGACAGCCCCAGCATTTT.

This sequence joins TRBV12-3 or TRBV12-4 and TRBJ2-7; D remains unclear. The CDR3 consists of 16 residues. Deletions cut 3 bases from V and 1 base from J, with 16 bases between. CDR3 sequence: CASSFSSGFRSYEQYF. DNA for the CDR3: TGTGCCAGCAGTTTTTCGTCTGGGTTTCGTTCCTACGAGCAGTACTTC.

This clonotype was counted only a few times. V and J are TRBV7-9 and TRBJ1-3; 7 bases fit TRBD1. V was clipped by 8 bases and J by 4 bases; unmatched bases: 11. The CDR3 has 15 residues. Germline lookup yields CDR1 SEHNR and CDR2 FQNEAQ (reference sequence). The CDR3 is CASPPIGQEGNTIYF. The CDR3 bases are TGTGCCAGCCCCCCAATCGGACAGGAAGGAAACACCATATATTTT. Full variable domain (remainder filled in from reference TRBV7-9 and TRBJ1-3): DTGVSQNPRHKITKRGQNVTFRCDPISEHNRLYWYRQTLGQGPEFLTYFQNEAQLEKSRLLSDRFSAERPKGSFSTLEIQRTEQGDSAMYLCASPPIGQEGNTIYFGEGSWLTVV.